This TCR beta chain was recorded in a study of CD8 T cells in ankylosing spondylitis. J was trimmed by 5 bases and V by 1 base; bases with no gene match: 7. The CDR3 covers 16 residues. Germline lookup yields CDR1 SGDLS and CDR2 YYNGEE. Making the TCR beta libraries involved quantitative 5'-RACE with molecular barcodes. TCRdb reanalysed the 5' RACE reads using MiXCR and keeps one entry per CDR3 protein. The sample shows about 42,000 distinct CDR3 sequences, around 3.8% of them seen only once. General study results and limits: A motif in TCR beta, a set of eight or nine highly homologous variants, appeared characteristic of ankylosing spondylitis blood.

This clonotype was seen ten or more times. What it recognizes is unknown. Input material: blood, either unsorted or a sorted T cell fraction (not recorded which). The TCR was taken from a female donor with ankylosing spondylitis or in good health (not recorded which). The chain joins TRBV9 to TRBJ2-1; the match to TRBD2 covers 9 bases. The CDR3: CASSVTGSGGHNEQFF. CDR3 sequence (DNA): TGTGCCAGCAGCGTAACGGGTAGCGGGGGCCACAATGAGCAGTTCTTC.